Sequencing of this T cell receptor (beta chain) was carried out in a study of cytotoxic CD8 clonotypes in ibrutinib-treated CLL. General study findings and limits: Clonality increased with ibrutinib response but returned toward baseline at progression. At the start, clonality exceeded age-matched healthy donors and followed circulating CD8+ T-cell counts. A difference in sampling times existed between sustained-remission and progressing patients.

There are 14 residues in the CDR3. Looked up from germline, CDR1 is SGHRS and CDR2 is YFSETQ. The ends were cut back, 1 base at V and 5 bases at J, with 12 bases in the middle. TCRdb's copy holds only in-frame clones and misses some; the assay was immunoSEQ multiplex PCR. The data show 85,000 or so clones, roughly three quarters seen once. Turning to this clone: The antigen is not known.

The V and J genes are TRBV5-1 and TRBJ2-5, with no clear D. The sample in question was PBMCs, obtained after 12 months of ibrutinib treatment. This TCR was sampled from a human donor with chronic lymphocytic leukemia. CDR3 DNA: TGCGCCAGCAGCTTGTCCAGGTTGGGGGAGACCCAGTACTTC. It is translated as CASSLSRLGETQYF.